Here is one T cell receptor (beta chain) with its context. Under the authors' procedure: Amplifying reference gene primers gave estimates of nucleated cell counts. Generated by immunoSEQ multiplex PCR, the TCRdb table keeps only in-frame clones and is missing some. The V and J calls and clone size come from that table; D and trimming were worked out from the DNA. The table includes over 45,000 clones, about nine tenths detected once. The sample comes from a study of blood T cell repertoires in COVID-19. At the level of the study: Acute and convalescent COVID-19 specimens originated in the United States, Italy and Spain. The analysed material was cDNA or gDNA that came from T cells, B-cell-depleted T cells, or PBMCs.

CDR3 length equals 12 residues. The V gene's germline CDR1 is LGHNA and CDR2 YNFKEQ. V was clipped by 1 base and J by 8 bases, with 6 bases between them. The sequence came from a human donor in a cohort sampled during active COVID-19. This chain joins TRBV4-2 and TRBJ2-1, with D hard to call. Material for sequencing was peripheral blood. The CDR3 nucleotides read TGTGCCAGCAGCCAAGGTTTCGATGAGCAGTTCTTC. Encoded protein: CASSQGFDEQFF.